This T cell receptor beta chain stems from a study of cytomegalovirus exposure and HLA in healthy donors. Repertoires were generated with immunoSEQ multiplex PCR, while TCRdb's copy carries only in-frame clones and drops some. The top ten clones hold 0.95% to 1.3% of a sample with around 61,000 clones, over 85% of them seen once. This clone appeared a few times. The CDR3 runs 13 residues. In germline, CDR1 is SGHVS, CDR2 FQNEAQ. Trimming cost V 5 bases and J 8 bases, with 12 bases left between them. This clonotype was sampled from a man between 18 and 35 years old in good health and CMV-seronegative. Sequencing used PBMCs. This sequence joins TRBV7-8 and TRBJ1-4, with D uncertain. The CDR3 sequence is CASSARRIEKLFF. The CDR3, as DNA: TGTGCCAGCAGCGCTCGGAGGATCGAAAAACTGTTTTTT.